This entry describes one TCR beta chain. There are 15 residues in the CDR3. V was cut by 6 bases and J by 4 bases, with 18 bases left in between. CDR1 is MNHEY and CDR2 is SMNVEV in the germline V gene (reference sequence). This sample is part of a study of blood T cell repertoires in COVID-19. Whole-study context: The United States, Italy and Spain provided the acute and convalescent COVID-19 samples. Sample material is recorded as cDNA or gDNA derived from T cells, B-cell-depleted T cells, or PBMCs.

As handled by the study authors: Reference gene primer amplification gave nucleated cell count estimates. Clones were sequenced by immunoSEQ multiplex PCR, and TCRdb holds only the in-frame ones, with some missing. For V, J and clone size, that table is used; D and trimming come from the DNA. The top ten hold roughly 2.5% of the sample, which has about 47,000 clones, roughly 80% seen once. J is TRBJ1-2 and V is TRBV27; no clear D gene. The sample comprised peripheral blood. This receptor was obtained from a man between 50 and 59 years old with acute or convalescent COVID-19. The CDR3 loop is CASSPANYLGYGYTF. In DNA, the CDR3 is TGTGCCAGCAGCCCGGCGAACTACCTAGGCTATGGCTACACCTTC.